These 29 T cell receptor beta chains were sequenced from one sample in a study of Ad26.COV2.S vaccination and SARS-CoV-2 variants (dated by TCRdb to about 2021). The intended sense of this specimen's treatment or condition label: 15 to 20 received Ad26.COV2.S at low or high dose, single or two shots; about 5 received placebo; per-sample allocation not given. For vaccine and placebo recipients, the sequenced repertoires came from samples collected on day 63 after the first injection. The library relied on the immunoSEQ multiplex PCR assay. The clones in this table, taken by TCRdb from immuneACCESS, are in-frame only. Not every clone is retained; where verified, under half of the shortfall comes from an unresolved V gene, and the cause of the rest is unknown. The sample profile shows about 390,000 clones; roughly nine tenths of them were found once. The ten largest clones add up to under 3.5% of the sample.

The sample here was peripheral blood, taken in a trial of Ad26.COV2.S vaccine versus placebo. Source of these receptors: a person aged 18 to 65 who received the Ad26.COV2.S COVID-19 vaccine or a placebo.

V usage is TRBV3-1 (or the pseudogene TRBV3-2) and J usage is TRBJ2-1; no clear D gene. The CDR3 loop spans 12 amino acids. Germline CDR1 and CDR2: LGHDT and YNNKEL (reference sequence). Trimming cost V 0 bases and J 12 bases, with 9 bases left between them. CDR3 sequence (DNA): TGTGCCAGCAGCCAAGATAATGGCTGGCAGTTCTTC. Its translation: CASSQDNGWQFF.

V is TRBV6-5 and J is TRBJ1-1; D perhaps matches TRBD1 (5 bases). Germline-derived CDR1 and CDR2 are MNHEY and SVGAGI. V was clipped by 2 bases and J by 4 bases, with 8 bases between them. The CDR3 sequence is 13 residues long. The CDR3 loop is CASSYGGSTEAFF. The CDR3, as DNA: TGTGCCAGCAGTTACGGGGGTAGCACTGAAGCTTTCTTT.

This clone was picked up one time. This sequence joins TRBV7-8 and TRBJ1-1; D not resolved. Germline values: CDR1 SGHVS, CDR2 FQNEAQ. V shed 1 base and J shed 4 bases, with 16 bases lying between them. The CDR3 is 16 amino acids. The CDR3 DNA sequence: TGTGCCAGCAGCTTAGACCCCTACAAAGGAAGCACTGAAGCTTTCTTT. It translates to CASSLDPYKGSTEAFF.

V and J are TRBV27 and TRBJ2-5; possible D gene TRBD2, 5 bases. V was shortened by 4 bases and J by 2 bases, with 14 bases between the two germline ends. This CDR3 has 15 amino acids. Germline CDR1 is MNHEY and CDR2 is SMNVEV (reference sequence). The CDR3 reads CASSSPPGLQETQYF. In nucleotides, the CDR3 is TGTGCCAGCAGTTCCCCCCCCGGACTTCAAGAGACCCAGTACTTC.

The chain uses TRBV7-9 and TRBJ2-1; 8 positions agree with TRBD2. The CDR3 runs 15 residues. The junction had 0 bases not matched to a gene; V was cut back by 1 base and J by 1 base. Germline V gene data show CDR1 as SEHNR and CDR2 as FQNEAQ (reference sequence). CDR3 region: CASSLGGGSYNEQFF. CDR3 bases: TGTGCCAGCAGCTTAGGCGGGGGGTCCTACAATGAGCAGTTCTTC.

The V call is TRBV19, the J call TRBJ1-2; no clear D gene. Trimming stripped 7 bases from V and 0 bases from J, with 12 bases between. This CDR3 comprises 14 residues. Germline CDR1 and CDR2: LNHDA and SQIVND (reference sequence). The DNA for the CDR3 is TGTGCCAGTAACAAACAGACCTCTAACTATGGCTACACCTTC. As protein: CASNKQTSNYGYTF.

The chain joins TRBV6-1 to TRBJ1-6; TRBD1 agrees at 8 bases. Per germline, CDR1 MNHNS and CDR2 SASEGT. The CDR3 runs to 16 residues. J was trimmed by 10 bases and V by 1 base; bases with no gene match: 9. CDR3 sequence: CASSEGSRTGRSPLHF. CDR3 in DNA: TGTGCCAGCAGTGAAGGTAGTAGGACAGGGAGGTCACCCCTCCACTTT.

The rearrangement uses TRBV7-6 and TRBJ2-1, with 8 bases fitting TRBD2. V trimming: 0 bases; J trimming: 0 bases; junction bases outside the gene matches: 7. The CDR3 consists of 18 residues. The germline gives CDR1 SGHVS, CDR2 FNYEAQ. CDR3 nucleotide sequence: TGTGCCAGCAGCTTAGCGCCGGGCGGGGGGAGCTCCTACAATGAGCAGTTCTTC. Its protein is CASSLAPGGGSSYNEQFF.

The chain has TRBV5-8 and TRBJ1-5; D is unclear. CDR3 length: 12 residues. V was cut by 6 bases and J by 4 bases, with 8 bases left in between. The germline V gene encodes CDR1 SGHTS and CDR2 YDEGEE. The CDR3 DNA follows: TGTGCCAGCAACGCACAAAATCAGCCCCAGCATTTT. Translated: CASNAQNQPQHF.

This clone was seen just once. The chain uses TRBV5-1 and TRBJ2-1; 7 bases fit TRBD2. Germline V gives CDR1 SGHRS, CDR2 YFSETQ. There are 15 residues in the CDR3. V trimming: 0 bases; J trimming: 5 bases; junction bases outside the gene matches: 5. The CDR3: CASSLVAGVDNEQFF. CDR3 nucleotide sequence: TGCGCCAGCAGCTTGGTCGCGGGGGTTGACAATGAGCAGTTCTTC.

The chain combines TRBV7-2 with TRBJ1-5, with TRBD1 as a possible D gene (5 bases). V lost 3 bases to trimming and J lost 5 bases, with 14 bases between them. This CDR3 has 15 amino acids. Germline V gene sequence: CDR1 SGHTA, CDR2 FQGNSA. This chain's CDR3 is CASSFRGSSHQPQHF. The DNA for the CDR3 is TGTGCCAGCAGCTTCCGGGGGTCCAGTCATCAGCCCCAGCATTTT.

This clone was counted only a few times. The chain carries TRBV4-1 and TRBJ1-5; a possible D gene is TRBD1 (6 bases). Germline CDR1 and CDR2: MGHRA and YSYEKL. The germline V and J ends were trimmed by 1 base and 6 bases, with 13 bases remaining between them. This CDR3 comprises 15 residues. The CDR3 region has the DNA TGCGCCAGCAGCCAAGTGGGGGGGCGCGGTCAGCCCCAGCATTTT. Residues: CASSQVGGRGQPQHF.

The chain is built from TRBV27 and TRBJ1-2, with D unclear. V was trimmed by 3 bases and J by 5 bases, leaving 19 bases between them. Germline CDR1 is MNHEY and CDR2 is SMNVEV (reference sequence). This CDR3 comprises 16 residues. DNA for the CDR3: TGTGCCAGCAGTTTTATGGGCCCCGGGTATGGATATGGCTACACCTTC. Its protein is CASSFMGPGYGYGYTF.

The V call is TRBV11-1, the J call TRBJ2-7; D perhaps matches TRBD2 (6 bases). The germline V gene has CDR1 SGHAT and CDR2 FQDESV (reference sequence). This CDR3 has 13 amino acids. Deletions cut 5 bases from V and 3 bases from J, with 11 bases between. CDR3 in DNA: TGTGCCAGCAGCAGTGGGGGAGGCTACGAGCAGTACTTC. It translates to CASSSGGGYEQYF.

In regard to this clone: The sample contains more than one DNA sequence encoding this CDR3. The rearrangement uses TRBV20-1 and TRBJ2-3; D unresolved. CDR1 is DFQATT, CDR2 SNEGSKA, per germline (reference sequence). The CDR3 length is 11 residues. The V and J ends lost 3 bases and 3 bases respectively, with 4 bases between them. DNA of the CDR3: TGCAGTGCTAGCGGAACAGATACGCAGTATTTT. This gives the protein CSASGTDTQYF.

The chain recombines TRBV11-2 with TRBJ2-6, with D possibly being TRBD2 (6 bases). This CDR3 contains 18 residues. Germline CDR1 is SGHAT and CDR2 is FQNNGV. The germline V and J ends were trimmed by 5 bases and 3 bases, with 20 bases remaining between them. The CDR3 reads CASSTLAREHGGANVLTF. In DNA, the CDR3 is TGTGCCAGCAGCACCCTGGCTCGGGAGCATGGTGGGGCCAACGTCCTGACTTTC.

The rearrangement joins TRBV11-2 to TRBJ2-3, with 8 bases lining up with TRBD2. The CDR3 consists of 16 residues. Germline CDR1 SGHAT, CDR2 FQNNGV. V shed 1 base, J shed 1 base, and the junction held 4 bases outside the gene matches. CDR3 sequence reads: CASSLVSGIGTDTQYF. The CDR3 DNA reads TGTGCCAGCAGCTTAGTTAGCGGGATAGGCACAGATACGCAGTATTTT.

The V and J genes are TRBV6-6 and TRBJ2-7; D is perhaps TRBD1 or TRBD2 (5 bases each). Trimming took off 4 bases at V and 4 bases at J, with 17 bases between the two ends. Germline V gene data show CDR1 as MNHNY and CDR2 as SVGAGI (reference sequence). The CDR3 totals 15 residues. CDR3 DNA: TGTGCCAGCAGTTCCACCGGGACCAATCTTTACGAGCAGTACTTC. It codes for CASSSTGTNLYEQYF.

The chain employs TRBV4-1 and TRBJ2-2, with 7 bases aligning to TRBD1. From germline, CDR1 is MGHRA and CDR2 YSYEKL. With 6 bases clipped from V and 3 bases from J, the junction kept 10 bases outside the gene matches. The CDR3 runs 16 residues. CDR3 residues: CASSPYPGGYTGELFF. CDR3 nucleotide sequence: TGCGCCAGCAGTCCTTATCCAGGGGGTTACACCGGGGAGCTGTTTTTT.

This chain links TRBV19 with TRBJ1-4; perhaps TRBD1 as D (5 bases). The CDR3 is 14 amino acids. Germline CDR1 LNHDA, CDR2 SQIVND (reference sequence). V was pared by 6 bases and J by 5 bases, with 13 bases between. CDR3 sequence: CASRLGQVNEKLFF. The CDR3, as DNA: TGTGCCAGTAGACTCGGACAAGTCAATGAAAAACTGTTTTTT.

This chain joins TRBV5-4 and TRBJ2-4; 10 bases agree with TRBD2. Germline values: CDR1 SGHNT, CDR2 YYREEE (reference sequence). The CDR3 runs 15 residues. V shed 2 bases, J shed 6 bases, and the junction held 5 bases outside the gene matches. CDR3 sequence (DNA): TGTGCCAGCAGCTTAGCGGGGGGGCCGGGAAACATTCAGTACTTC. Protein: CASSLAGGPGNIQYF.

The V gene is TRBV27, the J gene TRBJ2-5, with 7 nucleotides matching TRBD1. The germline CDR1 and CDR2 sequences are MNHEY and SMNVEV (reference sequence). The V and J ends lost 1 base and 5 bases, in that order; junction bases with no gene match: 4. The CDR3 is 14 residues long. The DNA for the CDR3 is TGTGCCAGCAGTTTATATGCACAGGGGGAGACCCAGTACTTC. It encodes CASSLYAQGETQYF.

The chain recombines TRBV9 with TRBJ1-2, with D perhaps matching TRBD1 (5 bases). Per germline, CDR1 SGDLS and CDR2 YYNGEE. V was clipped by 4 bases and J by 8 bases, with 24 bases between them. This CDR3 has 16 residues. The CDR3 DNA sequence: TGTGCCAGCAGCCCCTCCGCAGGGCCCGAAGGTTACGGCTACACCTTC. The encoded protein is CASSPSAGPEGYGYTF.

The V and J genes are TRBV3-1 (or the pseudogene TRBV3-2) and TRBJ2-7; no clear D. Trimming removed 2 bases from V and 5 bases from J, with 13 bases in between. The germline V gene encodes CDR1 LGHDT and CDR2 YNNKEL (reference sequence). The CDR3 is made up of 14 amino acids. As DNA, the CDR3 is TGTGCCAGCAGCCAATTCTCGGGTGATAACGAGCAGTACTTC. It specifies CASSQFSGDNEQYF.

V is TRBV27 and J is TRBJ1-1, with unresolved D. The CDR3 has 14 amino acids. CDR1 and CDR2 from the germline V gene are MNHEY and SMNVEV (reference sequence). The V and J ends lost 3 bases and 1 base respectively, with 9 bases between them. CDR3 nucleotides: TGTGCCAGCAGTTTGGCCCGGGGGAACACTGAAGCTTTCTTT. Its translation is CASSLARGNTEAFF.

The table lists this clone with a count of one. V usage is TRBV6-6 and J usage is TRBJ1-4, with TRBD1 identical over 9 bases. Germline V gene lookup returns CDR1 MNHNY and CDR2 SVGAGI (reference sequence). V trimming: 6 bases; J trimming: 8 bases; junction bases outside the gene matches: 10. The CDR3 contains 15 residues. The CDR3 here is CASSQGTGSWEKLFF. CDR3 sequence (DNA): TGTGCCAGCAGCCAAGGGACAGGGTCTTGGGAAAAACTGTTTTTT.

V is TRBV5-1 and J is TRBJ2-7, with D unresolved. V lost 0 bases and J 3 bases, leaving 16 bases between the germline ends. Germline lookup yields CDR1 SGHRS and CDR2 YFSETQ. The CDR3 is 16 residues long. In nucleotides, the CDR3 is TGCGCCAGCAGCTTGGCCAGAGGATCGGAGAACTACGAGCAGTACTTC. Its protein product is CASSLARGSENYEQYF. Variable domain in full (rest from reference TRBV5-1 and TRBJ2-7): KAGVTQTPRYLIKTRGQQVTLSCSPISGHRSVSWYQQTPGQGLQFLFEYFSETQRNKGNFPGRFSGRQFSNSRSEMNVSTLELGDSALYLCASSLARGSENYEQYFGPGTRLTVT.

This chain links TRBV28 with TRBJ2-7, with D unclear. The V gene's germline CDR1 is MDHEN and CDR2 SYDVKM. V lost 7 bases, J lost 3 bases, and 13 bases lay in between. This CDR3 contains 13 residues. Here the CDR3 DNA reads TGTGCCAGCACCCCCATTCCGGGCTACGAGCAGTACTTC. Translating it yields CASTPIPGYEQYF.

As concerns this clone: Other DNA sequences of this sample code for an identical CDR3. This chain uses TRBV12-3 or TRBV12-4 with TRBJ1-2; possible D gene TRBD1, 5 bases. The CDR3 runs 13 residues. The V gene lost 2 bases and the J gene lost 2 bases, with 6 bases spanning the gap. CDR3 sequence: CASSLQGNYGYTF. As DNA, the CDR3 is TGTGCCAGCAGTTTACAGGGCAACTATGGCTACACCTTC.